This T cell receptor (beta chain) was identified in a study of blood T cell repertoires in COVID-19. Study as a whole: PBMCs, B-cell-depleted T cells, or T cells provided the cDNA or gDNA that made up the material.

Trimming left V 0 bases short and J 5 bases short, with 12 bases between. Germline CDR1 SGDLS, CDR2 YYNGEE. The CDR3 extends over 15 amino acids. The data were produced by immunoSEQ multiplex PCR, yet TCRdb's version contains in-frame clones alone and is incomplete. The sample contains about 200,000 clones, about 85% of which appear only once. V usage is TRBV9 and J usage is TRBJ2-1; D may be TRBD2 (6 bases). Source material: peripheral blood. The sequence derives from a woman older than 75 with acute or convalescent COVID-19. The chain's CDR3 is CASSVVSAGNNEQFF. The CDR3 bases are TGTGCCAGCAGCGTAGTATCGGCGGGAAACAATGAGCAGTTCTTC.